This T cell receptor (beta chain) appears in the sequencing data of a study of CD8 T cells in ankylosing spondylitis. Notes on the study in general: Some of these motif variants have turned up before, in reports on reactive arthritis synovial fluid and blood. Significantly higher representation of disease-linked clones was reported for matched ankylosing spondylitis synovial fluid. Apparently characteristic of ankylosing spondylitis blood was a TCR beta motif (eight highly homologous variants).

Quantitative molecular-barcoded 5'-RACE generated the TCR beta libraries. TCRdb re-derived calls from the 5' RACE reads in MiXCR, one entry per CDR3 protein. The table has over 700,000 distinct CDR3 sequences, roughly 19% seen once. The sample holds a few counts of this clonotype. What it recognizes is unknown. Sequencing used blood, either unsorted or a sorted T cell fraction (not recorded which). This TCR derives from a male donor with ankylosing spondylitis.

CDR3 nucleotide sequence: TGTGCCTGGACACTAGCGGAGCCCCATGAGCAGTTCTTC. This sequence encodes CAWTLAEPHEQFF. The genes are TRBV30 and TRBJ2-1, with 8 positions matching TRBD2. Trimming cost V 4 bases and J 8 bases; bases outside gene matches: 7. The CDR3 spans 13 residues. CDR1 is GTSNPN, CDR2 SVGIG, per germline (reference sequence).